These T cell receptor beta chains were read from a single sample in a study of T cells after yellow fever vaccination. TCRdb reprocessed the 5' RACE reads via MiXCR and lists one record per CDR3 protein. The sample has over 120,000 distinct CDR3 sequences, around 6.3% seen once. The specimen comprised CD4+ T cells sorted from PBMCs, sampled 10 days after the yellow fever booster vaccination. The receptors stem from a man aged 30 to 39 who received the YFV17D yellow fever vaccine. CDR3s include the opening cysteine and the closing phenylalanine or tryptophan. The order of the fields is CDR3 length, clone size, V gene, J gene, D gene, CDR3 DNA, CDR3 protein. D genes are given only for firm matches. The size entry is marked missing in some rows and otherwise reads once, few, many or a size class.

>12|.|TRBV27|TRBJ2-5|.
TGTGCCAGCAGTTCCCTGACCGGGGACCAGTACTTC
CASSSLTGDQYF
>14|many|TRBV24-1|TRBJ2-1|TRBD1
TGTGCCACTGGGACAGGGGTATCCTACAATGAGCAGTTCTTC
CATGTGVSYNEQFF
>16|many|TRBV7-2|TRBJ2-3|.
TGTGCCAGCAGCCCCAGTGTAGGTCACTCCACAGATACGCAGTATTTT
CASSPSVGHSTDTQYF
>15|many|TRBV29-1|TRBJ2-3|TRBD1
TGCAGCGTTGATGGGACAGTCCCCCACACAGATACGCAGTATTTT
CSVDGTVPHTDTQYF
>14|.|TRBV5-4|TRBJ2-1|.
TGTGCCAGCAGCTTGGCAGGGCGATACAATGAGCAGTTCTTC
CASSLAGRYNEQFF
>16|many|TRBV7-2|TRBJ2-5|TRBD1
TGTGCCAGCAGCCCAACGGGACAGGGGATGCAAGAGACCCAGTACTTC
CASSPTGQGMQETQYF
>15|.|TRBV20-1|TRBJ2-1|TRBD1
TGCAGTGCTAGAGATCCGGGACAGGGGACCAATGAGCAGTTCTTC
CSARDPGQGTNEQFF
>15|few|TRBV7-7|TRBJ2-1|TRBD2
TGTGCTAGCAGCCAATCTAGCGGGATCCCCAATGAGCAGTTCTTC
CASSQSSGIPNEQFF
>11|many|TRBV2|TRBJ2-7|.
TGTGCCAGCAAGGGCTTTGGGGAGGTGTACTTC
CASKGFGEVYF
>16|many|TRBV4-1|TRBJ2-1|.
TGCGCCAGCAGCCAAGGACTACTAGGTGGGGGCGGTGAGCAGTTCTTC
CASSQGLLGGGGEQFF
>14|many|TRBV29-1|TRBJ1-2|.
TGCAGCGTCCCTCAGGGGCAACGAAACTATGGCTACACCTTC
CSVPQGQRNYGYTF
>18|many|TRBV18|TRBJ2-6|TRBD2
TGTGCCAGCTCACCACGACTAGCGGGGATCTCTGGGGCCAACGTCCTGACTTTC
CASSPRLAGISGANVLTF
>15|few|TRBV19|TRBJ2-3|.
TGTGCCAGTAGCAGGACTATCATCGGCACAGATACGCAGTATTTT
CASSRTIIGTDTQYF
>14|many|TRBV28|TRBJ1-1|TRBD1
TGTGCCAGTGTGCAGGGGGGAATGAACACTGAAGCTTTCTTT
CASVQGGMNTEAFF
>17|many|TRBV5-1|TRBJ2-3|.
TGCGCCAGCAGCTTGATGTCTGACTGGACTAGCACAGATACGCAGTATTTT
CASSLMSDWTSTDTQYF
>17|many|TRBV7-2|TRBJ2-3|.
TGTGCCAGCAGCTTAGCGGAAACAGCCCGAGGGGCAGATACGCAGTATTTT
CASSLAETARGADTQYF
>12|many|TRBV20-1|TRBJ1-1|.
TGCAGTGCTAAGCCGCGGCACACTGAAGCTTTCTTT
CSAKPRHTEAFF
>15|many|TRBV20-1|TRBJ2-3|TRBD1
TGCAGTGCCCCCCTGGCAGGGGGAGAGGCAGATACGCAGTATTTT
CSAPLAGGEADTQYF
>16|few|TRBV19|TRBJ2-2|.
TGTGCCAGTCGATTTTCCCCACAGCGACATACCGGGGAGCTGTTTTTT
CASRFSPQRHTGELFF
>13|many|TRBV29-1|TRBJ2-3|TRBD2
TGCAGCGTGGGGACTAGCGGGGCAGATACGCAGTATTTT
CSVGTSGADTQYF
>14|many|TRBV18|TRBJ2-7|TRBD2
TGTGCCAGCTCACCAGGGACTAGCGGGATGGAGCAGTACTTC
CASSPGTSGMEQYF
>17|few|TRBV7-2|TRBJ2-1|TRBD2
TGTGCCAGCAGCTTATCGCGGGGGGGCAGCTGGACTGGGGAGCAGTTCTTC
CASSLSRGGSWTGEQFF
>16|few|TRBV19|TRBJ1-2|TRBD1
TGTGCCAGTAGAGGGACAGCCGCCGCCACCGTCTATGGCTACACCTTC
CASRGTAAATVYGYTF
>15|.|TRBV5-1|TRBJ2-1|TRBD1
TGCGCCAGCAGCCCCGGACAGGGAGGAATTTTCGAGCAGTTCTTC
CASSPGQGGIFEQFF
>15|once|TRBV9|TRBJ2-2|.
TGTGCCAGCAGCACCGCCCCAGGGAACACCGGGGAGCTGTTTTTT
CASSTAPGNTGELFF
>14|many|TRBV5-6|TRBJ2-1|TRBD1
TGTGCCAGCAGCTCCCGGACAGGCCGCAATGAGCAGTTCTTC
CASSSRTGRNEQFF
>13|.|TRBV7-8|TRBJ1-5|.
TGTGCCAGCAGCTCGTCGATGGGGGGGCCCCAGCATTTT
CASSSSMGGPQHF
>13|many|TRBV7-2|TRBJ2-7|TRBD1
TGTGCCAGCAGCAAAGGACAGGGTCTCGAGCAGTACTTC
CASSKGQGLEQYF
>12|many|TRBV10-2|TRBJ2-1|TRBD2
TGCGCCAGCAGCAGCGGGGACAATGAGCAGTTCTTC
CASSSGDNEQFF
>16|few|TRBV7-8|TRBJ2-3|TRBD2
TGTGCCAGCAGCTTATTAGCGGGAAGATATTCAGATACGCAGTATTTT
CASSLLAGRYSDTQYF
>16|.|TRBV20-1|TRBJ2-1|TRBD2
TGCAGTGCTAGGGACTCACTAGCGGGGAGTTTGAATGAGCAGTTCTTC
CSARDSLAGSLNEQFF
>15|many|TRBV7-2|TRBJ1-3|.
TGTGCCAGCAGCTTTGCGCCGGTCCCCGGAAACACCATATATTTT
CASSFAPVPGNTIYF
>14|many|TRBV5-1|TRBJ2-1|TRBD2
TGCGCCAGCAGCTTGGTCCCTAGCGGAGTTGAGCAGTTCTTC
CASSLVPSGVEQFF
>15|many|TRBV5-1|TRBJ2-7|TRBD1
TGCGCCAGCAGCGGATTGACAGGGGGCGTTGGGGAGCAGTACTTC
CASSGLTGGVGEQYF
>11|many|TRBV29-1|TRBJ2-7|.
TGCAGCGTTTCCACTTCCGACGAGCAGTACTTC
CSVSTSDEQYF
>18|few|TRBV12-3/TRBV12-4|TRBJ2-1|TRBD2
TGTGCCAGCAGTTTTGGACTAGCGGGAGGGCCTCGGTACAATGAGCAGTTCTTC
CASSFGLAGGPRYNEQFF
>14|few|TRBV30|TRBJ2-7|TRBD2
TGTGCCTGGAGTGTACTAAGCGGGGGATACGAGCAGTACTTC
CAWSVLSGGYEQYF
>11|many|TRBV24-1|TRBJ2-1|.
TGTGCCACCAGAGGGTCCGGGGAGCAGTTCTTC
CATRGSGEQFF
>14|many|TRBV19|TRBJ1-5|.
TGTGCCACTGGCGAGACAGACAGCAATCAGCCCCAGCATTTT
CATGETDSNQPQHF
>22|.|TRBV20-1|TRBJ2-1|TRBD2
TGCAGTGCTAGAGCCTCCCTTGGACTAGCCGGGGAGGGCATAAGCTCCTACAATGAGCAGTTCTTC
CSARASLGLAGEGISSYNEQFF
>18|.|TRBV11-2|TRBJ2-2|TRBD2
TGTGCCAGCAGCTTAGAACCTAGCGGGAGGGCGAACACCGGGGAGCTGTTTTTT
CASSLEPSGRANTGELFF
>14|.|TRBV3-1|TRBJ1-5|TRBD1
TGTGCCAGCAGCCCGGGACAGGGTTTGGAGCCCCAGCATTTT
CASSPGQGLEPQHF
>12|.|TRBV30|TRBJ1-2|.
TGTGCCTGGAGTATAGGGACCTATGGCTACACCTTC
CAWSIGTYGYTF
>18|many|TRBV11-2|TRBJ2-1|.
TGTGCCAGCAGCCAAGAGTGGGGATCTACCTTCAGTGGCAATGAGCAGTTCTTC
CASSQEWGSTFSGNEQFF
>12|many|TRBV5-1|TRBJ2-5|.
TGCGCCAGCGCGGCCAACCAAGAGACCCAGTACTTC
CASAANQETQYF
>16|few|TRBV20-1|TRBJ2-1|TRBD2
TGCAGTGCTAGAAAGACTAGCGGGAGTTTGGGCGGTGAGCAGTTCTTC
CSARKTSGSLGGEQFF
>14|few|TRBV5-1|TRBJ2-3|.
TGCGCCAGCAGCGTGGGGCTAGAAGGAGCTTGGCAGTATTTT
CASSVGLEGAWQYF
>15|many|TRBV7-2|TRBJ2-5|.
TGTGCCAGCAGCTTAGCGGACAGAATCCAAGAGACCCAGTACTTC
CASSLADRIQETQYF
>13|.|TRBV12-3/TRBV12-4|TRBJ2-2|.
TGTGCCACAGGCCACTCGAACACCGGGGAGCTGTTTTTT
CATGHSNTGELFF
>13|many|TRBV12-3/TRBV12-4|TRBJ2-7|TRBD2
TGTGCCACCCGGACTAGCGGATCCTACGAGCAGTACTTC
CATRTSGSYEQYF
>15|many|TRBV7-9|TRBJ2-5|.
TGTGCCAGCAGCTTAACAGGGACCCCACGAGAGACCCAGTACTTC
CASSLTGTPRETQYF
>15|many|TRBV24-1|TRBJ2-5|.
TGTGCCACCAGTGATTCCCGCCGGGACAAAGAGACCCAGTACTTC
CATSDSRRDKETQYF
>14|many|TRBV12-3/TRBV12-4|TRBJ2-5|TRBD1
TGTGCCAGCAGTTTGCAGGGGGAAAAAGAGACCCAGTACTTC
CASSLQGEKETQYF
>16|many|TRBV5-1|TRBJ2-1|TRBD2
TGCGCCAGCAGCGGACCCCTAGCGGAATCCTACAATGAGCAGTTCTTC
CASSGPLAESYNEQFF
>14|many|TRBV6-2/TRBV6-3|TRBJ2-1|TRBD1
TGTGCCAGCAGACCCGACAGGGGATACAATGAGCAGTTCTTC
CASRPDRGYNEQFF
>16|few|TRBV6-5|TRBJ2-6|TRBD1
TGTGCCAGCAGTTACACAGGGGGCTATGGGGCCAACGTCCTGACTTTC
CASSYTGGYGANVLTF
>14|many|TRBV5-1|TRBJ2-4|TRBD1
TGCGCCAGCAGCCGAACAGGGGTCAAAAACATTCAGTACTTC
CASSRTGVKNIQYF
>15|many|TRBV19|TRBJ2-2|TRBD1
TGTGCCAGTAGTCCCCGGGACAGAAACACCGGGGAGCTGTTTTTT
CASSPRDRNTGELFF
>13|few|TRBV25-1|TRBJ2-1|TRBD2
TGTGCCAGCAGTGCGGGGGGCTACAATGAGCAGTTCTTC
CASSAGGYNEQFF